This TCR beta chain was profiled in a study of CD8 T cells in ankylosing spondylitis. Study results and caveats: Typical of ankylosing spondylitis blood, it appeared, was a TCR beta motif of about eight highly homologous variants.

The CDR3 consists of 14 residues. Trimming took off 6 bases at V and 1 base at J, with 12 bases between the two ends. This clonotype showed up just a few times. Its antigen is still unknown. Making the TCR beta libraries involved quantitative 5'-RACE with molecular barcodes. Each CDR3 protein gets one entry after TCRdb re-called the 5' RACE reads with MiXCR. Among roughly 370,000 distinct CDR3 sequences listed, about a fifth were seen once. The TCR comes from a male donor with ankylosing spondylitis. The chain combines TRBV12-3 or TRBV12-4 with TRBJ1-1; D remains ambiguous. Material: blood, either unsorted or a sorted T cell fraction (not recorded which). The CDR3 sequence is CASSQEGANTEAFF. The DNA for the CDR3 is TGTGCCAGCAGCCAGGAGGGCGCGAACACTGAAGCTTTCTTT.